This T cell receptor (beta chain) is drawn from a study of cytomegalovirus exposure and HLA in healthy donors. J lost 5 bases, V lost 4 bases, and 5 bases had no gene match. The CDR3 totals 13 residues. CDR1 and CDR2 (germline): SGHRS, YFSETQ. 60 Vbeta and 13 Jbeta primers were used in PCR. The table came from immunoSEQ multiplex PCR; TCRdb's copy has only in-frame clones and leaves some out. The sample lists 85,000 to 100,000 clones; 78% were seen once. Material: PBMCs. The sequence was collected from a woman in her forties in good health and CMV-seropositive. The chain couples TRBV5-1 to TRBJ2-5; the match to TRBD1 covers 7 bases. The CDR3 spells CASSGTRGETQYF. As DNA, the CDR3 is TGCGCCAGCAGCGGGACCAGGGGGGAGACCCAGTACTTC.